One T cell receptor beta chain is described in this entry. Clones were sequenced by immunoSEQ multiplex PCR, and TCRdb holds only the in-frame ones, with some missing. The table shows about 120,000 clones, with approximately 95% occurring only once. The data were obtained in a study of T cell changes during pregnancy in multiple sclerosis. The V gene's germline CDR1 is SGHRS and CDR2 YFSETQ. The CDR3 runs 13 residues. Trimming removed 1 base at V and 5 bases at J, with 9 bases between. The sequence was collected from a female donor with multiple sclerosis, enrolled in a pregnancy study. Sample: peripheral blood, taken before pregnancy. The genes are TRBV5-1 and TRBJ2-5; D remains unclear. The CDR3 sequence is CASSLKPRETQYF. CDR3 nucleotides: TGCGCCAGCAGCTTGAAGCCGCGGGAGACCCAGTACTTC. Full variable domain (outside the CDR3, taken from reference TRBV5-1 and TRBJ2-5): KAGVTQTPRYLIKTRGQQVTLSCSPISGHRSVSWYQQTPGQGLQFLFEYFSETQRNKGNFPGRFSGRQFSNSRSEMNVSTLELGDSALYLCASSLKPRETQYFGPGTRLLVL.